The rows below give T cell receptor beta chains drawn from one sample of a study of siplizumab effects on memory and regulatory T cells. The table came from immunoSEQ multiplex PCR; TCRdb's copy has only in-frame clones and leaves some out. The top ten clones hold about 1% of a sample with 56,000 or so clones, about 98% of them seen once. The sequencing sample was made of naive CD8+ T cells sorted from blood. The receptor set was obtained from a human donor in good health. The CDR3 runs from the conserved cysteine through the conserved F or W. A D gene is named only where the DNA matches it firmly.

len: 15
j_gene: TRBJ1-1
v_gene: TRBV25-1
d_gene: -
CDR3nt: TGTGCCAGCAGTGAATTTGGTTCCCCGAACACTGAAGCTTTCTTT
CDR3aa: CASSEFGSPNTEAFF

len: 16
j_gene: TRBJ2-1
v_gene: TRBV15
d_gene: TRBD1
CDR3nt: TGTGCCACCAGCTCACGGGAACAGGGGGCGCGGGTTGAGCAGTTCTTC
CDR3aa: CATSSREQGARVEQFF

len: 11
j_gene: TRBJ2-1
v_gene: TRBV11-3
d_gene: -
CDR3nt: TGTGCCAGCAGCTTATCCGGGGGGCAGTTCTTC
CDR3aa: CASSLSGGQFF

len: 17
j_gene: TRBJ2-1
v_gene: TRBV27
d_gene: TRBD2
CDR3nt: TGTGCCAGCAGTTTGTCGACCGGGACTAGCTCCTACAATGAGCAGTTCTTC
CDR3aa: CASSLSTGTSSYNEQFF

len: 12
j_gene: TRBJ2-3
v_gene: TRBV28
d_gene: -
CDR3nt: TGTGCCAGCCGGGACCCGTCGGATACGCAGTATTTT
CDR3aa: CASRDPSDTQYF

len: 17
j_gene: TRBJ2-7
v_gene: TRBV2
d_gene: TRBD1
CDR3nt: TGTGCCAGCAGTGAAGGACAGGGGGCGCATCTAGTCTACGAGCAGTACTTC
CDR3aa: CASSEGQGAHLVYEQYF

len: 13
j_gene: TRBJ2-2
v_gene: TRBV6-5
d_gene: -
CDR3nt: TGTGCCAGCACCTCCAGTATGTACGGGGAGCTGTTTTTT
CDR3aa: CASTSSMYGELFF

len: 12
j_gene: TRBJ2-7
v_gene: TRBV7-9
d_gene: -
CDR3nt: TGTGCCAGCAGCTTGGCTGGGTTCGAGCAGTACTTC
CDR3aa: CASSLAGFEQYF

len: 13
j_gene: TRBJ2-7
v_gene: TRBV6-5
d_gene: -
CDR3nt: TGTGCCAGCAGTTCCGGGCCGCTCTACGAGCAGTACTTC
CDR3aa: CASSSGPLYEQYF

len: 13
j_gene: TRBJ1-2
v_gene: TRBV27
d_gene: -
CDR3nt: TGTGCCAGCAGTTTGGGACAAAACTATGGCTACACCTTC
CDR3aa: CASSLGQNYGYTF